This T cell receptor (beta chain) came from a study of T and B cells in COVID-19 patients. This clonotype is termed medium-sized. Its antigen is still unknown. BIOMED2 TRB-A/B primer pools were used in multiplex TRB PCR. TCRdb analysed the multiplex PCR reads with MiXCR anew, one entry per CDR3 protein. The data hold about 5,200 distinct CDR3 sequences, with less than 20% observed a single time. Blood genomic DNA input for TRB amplification was roughly 220-500 ng. Notes on the study in general: Patients with COVID-19 reportedly showed strongly skewed T cell receptor beta variable and joining gene usage.

The source material was blood. The source is a human donor who had recovered from COVID-19.

The CDR3 coding sequence is TGTGCCATCAGTGGCAGCACGCAGGTTAACACCGGGGAGCTGTTTTTT. As protein: CAISGSTQVNTGELFF. The chain carries TRBV10-3 and TRBJ2-2; the D is unclear. V lost 4 bases and J 2 bases, leaving 14 bases between the germline ends. Germline V gives CDR1 ENHRY, CDR2 SYGVKD. This CDR3 spans 16 amino acids.